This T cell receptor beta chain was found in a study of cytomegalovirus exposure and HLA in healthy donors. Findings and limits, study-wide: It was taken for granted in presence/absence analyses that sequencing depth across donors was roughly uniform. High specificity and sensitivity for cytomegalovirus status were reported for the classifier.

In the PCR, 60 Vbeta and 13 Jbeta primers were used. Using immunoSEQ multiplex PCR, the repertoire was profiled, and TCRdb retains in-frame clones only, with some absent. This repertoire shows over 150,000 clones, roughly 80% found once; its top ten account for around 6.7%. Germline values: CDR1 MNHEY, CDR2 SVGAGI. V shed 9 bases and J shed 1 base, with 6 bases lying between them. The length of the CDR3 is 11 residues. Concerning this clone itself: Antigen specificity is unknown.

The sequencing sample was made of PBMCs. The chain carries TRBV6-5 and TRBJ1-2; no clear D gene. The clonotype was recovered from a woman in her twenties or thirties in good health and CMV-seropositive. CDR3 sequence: CASGNNYGYTF. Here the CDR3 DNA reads TGTGCCAGTGGCAATAACTATGGCTACACCTTC.